This TCR beta chain was sequenced for a study of CD8 T cells in ankylosing spondylitis. Library preparation for TCR beta used quantitative 5'-RACE with molecular barcodes. In TCRdb, the 5' RACE reads were re-called with MiXCR into one record per CDR3 protein. The table records about 52,000 distinct CDR3 sequences, about 7.8% of them present only once. Germline V gene sequence: CDR1 DFQATT, CDR2 SNEGSKA (reference sequence). This CDR3 has 16 residues. Details on this clonotype: The germline gene is not matched at one end of the junction; a read error may be the cause.

The chain joins TRBV20-1 to TRBJ1-6; TRBD1 agrees at 7 bases. This TCR was recovered from a female donor with ankylosing spondylitis or in good health (not recorded which). The specimen was blood, either unsorted or a sorted T cell fraction (not recorded which). CDR3 in DNA: TGCAGTGCGCCCAGACAGGGAGACTCCGATAATTCACCCCTCCACTTT. The encoded protein is CSAPRQGDSDNSPLHF.